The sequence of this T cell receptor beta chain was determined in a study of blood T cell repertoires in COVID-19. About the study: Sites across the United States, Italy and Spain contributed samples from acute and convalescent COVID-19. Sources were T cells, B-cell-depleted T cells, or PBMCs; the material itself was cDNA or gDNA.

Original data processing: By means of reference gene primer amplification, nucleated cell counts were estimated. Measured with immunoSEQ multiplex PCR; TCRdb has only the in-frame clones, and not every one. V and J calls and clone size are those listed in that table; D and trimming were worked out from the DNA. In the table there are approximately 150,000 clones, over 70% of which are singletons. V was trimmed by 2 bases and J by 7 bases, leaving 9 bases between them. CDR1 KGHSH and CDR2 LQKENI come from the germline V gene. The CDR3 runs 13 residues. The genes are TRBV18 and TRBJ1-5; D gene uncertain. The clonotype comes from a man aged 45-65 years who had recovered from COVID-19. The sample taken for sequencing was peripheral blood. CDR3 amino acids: CASSPAGQQPQHF. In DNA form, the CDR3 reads TGTGCCAGCTCACCAGCTGGGCAGCAGCCCCAGCATTTT.